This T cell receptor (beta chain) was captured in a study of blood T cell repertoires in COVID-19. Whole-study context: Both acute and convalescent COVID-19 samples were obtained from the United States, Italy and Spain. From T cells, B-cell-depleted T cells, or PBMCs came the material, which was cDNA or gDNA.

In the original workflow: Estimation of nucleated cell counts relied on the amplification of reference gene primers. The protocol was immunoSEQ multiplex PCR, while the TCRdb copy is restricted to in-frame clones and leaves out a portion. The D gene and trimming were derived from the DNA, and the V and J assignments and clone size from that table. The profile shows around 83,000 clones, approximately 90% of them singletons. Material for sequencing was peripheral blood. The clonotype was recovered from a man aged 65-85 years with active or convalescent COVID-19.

The CDR3 nucleotides are TGTGCCTGGAGTCCTGGGACAGGGAAACAGCCCCAGCATTTT. Amino acid sequence: CAWSPGTGKQPQHF. The V and J genes are TRBV30 and TRBJ1-5; 9 bases map to TRBD1. The ends lost 2 bases at V and 7 bases at J; junction bases unmatched: 6. CDR1 is GTSNPN, CDR2 SVGIG, per germline (reference sequence). The CDR3 sequence is 14 residues long.